This T cell receptor (beta chain) was profiled in a study of T cells in Graves' hyperthyroidism and ophthalmopathy. Notes on the study in general: It was a median approximately 6.9 months before onset that the model predicted ophthalmopathy.

This clonotype was recorded many times. Its antigen remains unknown. This blood was taken when hyperthyroidism was first diagnosed, before any ophthalmopathy symptoms existed. V lost 1 base to trimming and J lost 8 bases, with 9 bases between them. The CDR3 spans 13 residues. Germline CDR1 and CDR2: MDHEN and SYDVKM. TCR beta CDR3 regions were amplified from RNA. An initial round of RT-PCR targeting the TCR CDR3 relied on the HTBI primer set. TCRdb re-derived calls from the multiplex PCR reads in MiXCR, one entry per CDR3 protein. The sample records under 300,000 distinct CDR3 sequences, less than 30% being singletons.

The receptor's source is a man aged 40-49 years with Graves' hyperthyroidism that later progressed to Graves' ophthalmopathy. Source material: blood. This chain uses TRBV28 with TRBJ2-1; D gene uncertain. The CDR3 DNA follows: TGTGCCAGCAGTTTATCCCCCCCGGATGAGCAGTTCTTC. Protein product: CASSLSPPDEQFF.